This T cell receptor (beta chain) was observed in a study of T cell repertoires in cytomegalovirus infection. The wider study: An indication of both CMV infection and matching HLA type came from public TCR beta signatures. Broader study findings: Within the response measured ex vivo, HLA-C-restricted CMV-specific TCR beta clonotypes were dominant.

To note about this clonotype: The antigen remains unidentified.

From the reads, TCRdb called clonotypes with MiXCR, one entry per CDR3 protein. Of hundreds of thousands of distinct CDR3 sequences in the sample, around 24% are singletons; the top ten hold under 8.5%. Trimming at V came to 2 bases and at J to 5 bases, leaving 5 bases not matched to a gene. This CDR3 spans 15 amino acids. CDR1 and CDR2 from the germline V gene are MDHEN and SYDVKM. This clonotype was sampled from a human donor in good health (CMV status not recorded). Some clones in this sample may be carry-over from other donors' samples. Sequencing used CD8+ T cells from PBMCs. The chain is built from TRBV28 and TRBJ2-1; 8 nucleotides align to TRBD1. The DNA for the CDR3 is TGTGCCAGCAGTTTAGGACAGGGAAGGGACAATGAGCAGTTCTTC. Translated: CASSLGQGRDNEQFF.